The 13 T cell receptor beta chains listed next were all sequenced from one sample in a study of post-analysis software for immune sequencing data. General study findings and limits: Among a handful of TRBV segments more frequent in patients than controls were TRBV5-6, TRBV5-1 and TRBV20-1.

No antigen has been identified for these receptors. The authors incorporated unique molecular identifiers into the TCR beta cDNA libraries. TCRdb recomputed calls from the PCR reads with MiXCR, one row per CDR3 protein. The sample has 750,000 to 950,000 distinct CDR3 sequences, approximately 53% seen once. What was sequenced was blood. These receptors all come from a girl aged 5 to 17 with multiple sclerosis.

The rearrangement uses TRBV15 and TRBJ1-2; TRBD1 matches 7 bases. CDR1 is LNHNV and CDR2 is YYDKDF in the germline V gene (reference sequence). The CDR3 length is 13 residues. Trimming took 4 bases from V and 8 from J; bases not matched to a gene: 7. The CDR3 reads CATSNHRGGGYTF. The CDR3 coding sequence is TGTGCCACCAGCAACCACAGGGGAGGCGGCTACACCTTC.

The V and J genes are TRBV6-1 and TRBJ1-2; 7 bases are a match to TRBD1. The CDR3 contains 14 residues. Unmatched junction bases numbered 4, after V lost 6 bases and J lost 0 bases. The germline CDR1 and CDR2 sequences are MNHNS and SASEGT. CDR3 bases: TGTGCCAGCAGGACAGGGAACTCTAACTATGGCTACACCTTC. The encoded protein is CASRTGNSNYGYTF.

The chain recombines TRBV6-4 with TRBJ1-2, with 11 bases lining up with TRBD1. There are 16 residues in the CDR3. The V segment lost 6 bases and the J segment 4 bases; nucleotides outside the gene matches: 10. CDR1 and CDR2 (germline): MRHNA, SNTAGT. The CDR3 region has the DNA TGTGCCAGCAGGGCAGCTGGGACAGGGGGAGGCTATGGCTACACCTTC. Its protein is CASRAAGTGGGYGYTF.

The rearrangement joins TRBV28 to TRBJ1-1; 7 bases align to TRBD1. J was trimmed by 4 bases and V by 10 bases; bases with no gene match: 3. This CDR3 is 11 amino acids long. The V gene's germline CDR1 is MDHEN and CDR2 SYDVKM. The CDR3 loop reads CATRTGTEAFF. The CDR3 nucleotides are TGTGCCACCAGGACAGGCACTGAAGCTTTCTTT.

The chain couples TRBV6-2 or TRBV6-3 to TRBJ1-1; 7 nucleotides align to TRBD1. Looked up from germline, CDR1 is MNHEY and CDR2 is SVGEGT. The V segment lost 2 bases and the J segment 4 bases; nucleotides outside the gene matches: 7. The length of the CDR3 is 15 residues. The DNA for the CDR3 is TGTGCCAGCAGTTACCTCGGGACAGTTGGCACTGAAGCTTTCTTT. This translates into CASSYLGTVGTEAFF.

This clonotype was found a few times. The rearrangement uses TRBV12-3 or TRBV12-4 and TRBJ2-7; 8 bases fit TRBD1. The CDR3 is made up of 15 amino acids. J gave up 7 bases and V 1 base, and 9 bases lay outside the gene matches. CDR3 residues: CASSLVAGGPVEQYF. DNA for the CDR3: TGTGCCAGCAGTTTAGTGGCAGGGGGCCCGGTGGAGCAGTACTTC.

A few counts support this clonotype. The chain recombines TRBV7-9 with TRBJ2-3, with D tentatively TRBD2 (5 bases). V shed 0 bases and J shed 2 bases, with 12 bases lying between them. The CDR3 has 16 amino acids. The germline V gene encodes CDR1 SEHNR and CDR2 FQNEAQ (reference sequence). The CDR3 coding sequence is TGTGCCAGCAGCTTAGCAAGAGCGGCAGCCACAGATACGCAGTATTTT. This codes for CASSLARAAATDTQYF.

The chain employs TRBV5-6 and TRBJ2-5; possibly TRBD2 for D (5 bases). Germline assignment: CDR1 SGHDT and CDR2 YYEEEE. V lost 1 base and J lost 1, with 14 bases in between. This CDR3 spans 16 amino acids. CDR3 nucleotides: TGTGCCAGCAGCTTGTGGACGGACTTCCCCCAAGAGACCCAGTACTTC. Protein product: CASSLWTDFPQETQYF. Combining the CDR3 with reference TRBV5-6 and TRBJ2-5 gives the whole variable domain DAGVTQSPTHLIKTRGQQVTLRCSPKSGHDTVSWYQQALGQGPQFIFQYYEEEERQRGNFPDRFSGHQFPNYSSELNVNALLLGDSALYLCASSLWTDFPQETQYFGPGTRLLVL.

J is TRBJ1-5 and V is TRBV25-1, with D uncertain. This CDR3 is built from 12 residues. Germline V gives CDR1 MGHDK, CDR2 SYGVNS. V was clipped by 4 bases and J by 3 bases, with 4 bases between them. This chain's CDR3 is CASSATNQPQHF. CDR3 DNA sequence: TGTGCCAGCAGTGCAACCAATCAGCCCCAGCATTTT. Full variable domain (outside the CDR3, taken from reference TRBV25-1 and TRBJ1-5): EADIYQTPRYLVIGTGKKITLECSQTMGHDKMYWYQQDPGMELHLIHYSYGVNSTEKGDLSSESTVSRIRTEHFPLTLESARPSHTSQYLCASSATNQPQHFGDGTRLSIL.

This CDR3 is CSARDRDREPKNIQYF. DNA of the CDR3: TGCAGTGCTAGAGACCGGGACAGGGAACCCAAAAACATTCAGTACTTC. The chain employs TRBV20-1 and TRBJ2-4; 9 bases line up with TRBD1. This CDR3 is built from 16 residues. The V gene end was trimmed by 0 bases and the J gene end by 2 bases; junction bases not matched to a gene: 5. Germline V lookup: CDR1 DFQATT, CDR2 SNEGSKA (reference sequence).

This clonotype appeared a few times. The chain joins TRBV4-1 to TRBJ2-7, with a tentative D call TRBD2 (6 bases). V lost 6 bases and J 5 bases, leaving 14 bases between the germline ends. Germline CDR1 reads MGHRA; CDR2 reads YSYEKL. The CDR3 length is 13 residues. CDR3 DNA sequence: TGCGCCAGCAGAGAGACTAGATCTGACGAGCAGTACTTC. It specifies CASRETRSDEQYF.

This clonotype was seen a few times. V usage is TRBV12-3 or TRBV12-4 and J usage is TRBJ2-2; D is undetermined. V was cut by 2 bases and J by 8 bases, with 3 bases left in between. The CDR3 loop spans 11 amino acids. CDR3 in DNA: TGTGCCAGCAGTTTATCAGGGGAGCTGTTTTTT. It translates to CASSLSGELFF.

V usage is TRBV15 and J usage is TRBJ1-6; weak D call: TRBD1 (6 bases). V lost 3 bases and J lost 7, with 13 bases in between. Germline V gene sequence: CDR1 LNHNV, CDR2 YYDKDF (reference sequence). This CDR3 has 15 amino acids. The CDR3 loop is CATSRGQTKNSPLHF. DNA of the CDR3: TGTGCCACCAGCAGGGGACAAACAAAGAATTCACCCCTCCACTTT.